This TCR beta chain stems from a study of blood T cell repertoires in COVID-19. Produced via immunoSEQ multiplex PCR; TCRdb's table is partial and in-frame only. The sample lists some 67,000 clones, around nine tenths seen once, with roughly 5% in the top ten. The CDR3 is 14 residues long. Germline CDR1 and CDR2: SGHAT and FQDESV (reference sequence). V lost 1 base to trimming and J lost 4 bases, with 10 bases between them. The rearrangement joins TRBV11-1 to TRBJ1-1; D gene unclear. The TCR comes from a woman aged 18-29 years with acute or convalescent COVID-19. Material for sequencing was peripheral blood. The CDR3: CASSLGGRFTEAFF. The CDR3 nucleotides are TGTGCCAGCAGCTTAGGCGGGCGGTTCACTGAAGCTTTCTTT. Drawing the rest from reference TRBV11-1 and TRBJ1-1, the complete variable domain is EAEVAQSPRYKITEKSQAVAFWCDPISGHATLYWYRQILGQGPELLVQFQDESVVDDSQLPKDRFSAERLKGVDSTLKIQPAELGDSAMYLCASSLGGRFTEAFFGQGTRLTVV.